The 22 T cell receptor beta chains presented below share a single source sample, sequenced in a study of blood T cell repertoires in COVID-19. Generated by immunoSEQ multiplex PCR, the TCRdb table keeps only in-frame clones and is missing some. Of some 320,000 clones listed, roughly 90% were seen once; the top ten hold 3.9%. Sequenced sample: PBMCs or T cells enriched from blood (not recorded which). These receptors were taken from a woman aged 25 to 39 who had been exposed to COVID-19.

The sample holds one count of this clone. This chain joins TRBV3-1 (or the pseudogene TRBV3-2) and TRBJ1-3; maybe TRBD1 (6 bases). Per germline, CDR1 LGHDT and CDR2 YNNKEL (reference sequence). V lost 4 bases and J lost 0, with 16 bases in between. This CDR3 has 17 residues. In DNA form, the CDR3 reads TGTGCCAGCAGCCCGCGACTGAGACAGGCCTCTGGAAACACCATATATTTT. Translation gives CASSPRLRQASGNTIYF.

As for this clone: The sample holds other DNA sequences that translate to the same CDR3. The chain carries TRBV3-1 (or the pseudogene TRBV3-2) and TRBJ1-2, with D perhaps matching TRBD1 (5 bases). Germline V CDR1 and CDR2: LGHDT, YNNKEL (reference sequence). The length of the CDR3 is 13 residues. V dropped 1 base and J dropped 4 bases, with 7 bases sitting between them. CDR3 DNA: TGTGCCAGCAGCCAAGCCGACAGCTATGGCTACACCTTC. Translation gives CASSQADSYGYTF.

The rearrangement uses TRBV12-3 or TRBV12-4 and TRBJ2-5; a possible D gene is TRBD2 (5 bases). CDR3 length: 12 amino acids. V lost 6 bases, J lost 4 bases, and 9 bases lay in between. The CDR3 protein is CASRSGGETQYF. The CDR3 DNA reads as TGTGCCAGCAGGTCTGGAGGAGAGACCCAGTACTTC.

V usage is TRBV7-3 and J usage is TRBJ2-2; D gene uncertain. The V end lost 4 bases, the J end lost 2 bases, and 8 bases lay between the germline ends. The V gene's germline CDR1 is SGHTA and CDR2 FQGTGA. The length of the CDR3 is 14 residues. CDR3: CASSSRLNTGELFF. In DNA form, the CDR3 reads TGTGCCAGCAGCTCTAGGTTAAACACCGGGGAGCTGTTTTTT.

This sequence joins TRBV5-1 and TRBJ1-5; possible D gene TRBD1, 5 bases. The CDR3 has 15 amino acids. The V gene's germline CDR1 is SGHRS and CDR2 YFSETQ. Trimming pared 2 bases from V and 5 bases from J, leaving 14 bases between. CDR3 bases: TGCGCCAGCAGCTTTGGGTTCGGGGGGGATCAGCCCCAGCATTTT. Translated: CASSFGFGGDQPQHF.

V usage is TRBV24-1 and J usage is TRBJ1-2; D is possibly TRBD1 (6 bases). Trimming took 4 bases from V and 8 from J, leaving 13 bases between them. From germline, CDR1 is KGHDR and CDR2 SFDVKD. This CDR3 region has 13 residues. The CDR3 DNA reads TGTGCCACCAGTGAGTCGGGCGGGGGCGGCTACACCTTC. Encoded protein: CATSESGGGGYTF.

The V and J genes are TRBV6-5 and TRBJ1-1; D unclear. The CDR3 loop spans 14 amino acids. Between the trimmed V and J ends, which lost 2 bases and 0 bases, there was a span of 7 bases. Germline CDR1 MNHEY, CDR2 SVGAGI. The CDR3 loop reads CASSYGQVNTEAFF. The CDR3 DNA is TGTGCCAGCAGTTACGGGCAGGTGAACACTGAAGCTTTCTTT.

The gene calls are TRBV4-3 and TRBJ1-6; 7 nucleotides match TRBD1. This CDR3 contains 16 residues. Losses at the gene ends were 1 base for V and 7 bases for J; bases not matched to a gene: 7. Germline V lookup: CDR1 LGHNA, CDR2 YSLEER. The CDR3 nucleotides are TGCGCCAGCAGCCAAGGGATGAGGGGGCTGAATTCACCCCTCCACTTT. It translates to CASSQGMRGLNSPLHF.

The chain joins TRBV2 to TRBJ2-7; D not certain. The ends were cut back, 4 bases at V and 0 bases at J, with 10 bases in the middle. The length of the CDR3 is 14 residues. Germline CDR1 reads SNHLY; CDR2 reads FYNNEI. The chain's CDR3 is CASSVRLASYEQYF. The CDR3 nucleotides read TGTGCCAGCAGTGTGCGGTTGGCCTCCTACGAGCAGTACTTC.

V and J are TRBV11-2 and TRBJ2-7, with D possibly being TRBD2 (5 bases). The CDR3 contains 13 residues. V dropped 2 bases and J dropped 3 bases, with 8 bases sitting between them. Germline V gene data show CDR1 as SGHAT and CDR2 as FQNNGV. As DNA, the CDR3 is TGTGCCAGCAGCTTATCTGAGGGCTACGAGCAGTACTTC. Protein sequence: CASSLSEGYEQYF.

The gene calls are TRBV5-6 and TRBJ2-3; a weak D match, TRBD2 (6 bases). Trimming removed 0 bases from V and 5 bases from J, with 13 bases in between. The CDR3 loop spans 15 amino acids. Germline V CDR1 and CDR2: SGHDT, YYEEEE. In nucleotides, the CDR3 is TGTGCCAGCAGCTTGGAACTAGCTGGAAGAGATACGCAGTATTTT. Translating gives CASSLELAGRDTQYF.

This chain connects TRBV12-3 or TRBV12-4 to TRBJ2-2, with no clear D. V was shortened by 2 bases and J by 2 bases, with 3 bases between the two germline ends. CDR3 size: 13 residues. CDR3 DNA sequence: TGTGCCAGCAGTTTATTAAACACCGGGGAGCTGTTTTTT. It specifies CASSLLNTGELFF.

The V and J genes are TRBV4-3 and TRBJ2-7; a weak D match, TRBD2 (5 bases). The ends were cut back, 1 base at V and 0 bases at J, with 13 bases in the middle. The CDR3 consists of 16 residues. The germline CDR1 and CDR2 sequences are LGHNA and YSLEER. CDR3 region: CASSQAPSGVSYEQYF. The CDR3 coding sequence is TGCGCCAGCAGCCAAGCCCCTTCCGGGGTCTCCTACGAGCAGTACTTC.

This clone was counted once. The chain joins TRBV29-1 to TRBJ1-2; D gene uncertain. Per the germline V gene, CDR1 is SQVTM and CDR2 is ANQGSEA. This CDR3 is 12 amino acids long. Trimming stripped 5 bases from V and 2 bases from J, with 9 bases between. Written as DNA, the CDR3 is TGCAGCGTTTCATCGGGGAACTATGGCTACACCTTC. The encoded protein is CSVSSGNYGYTF.

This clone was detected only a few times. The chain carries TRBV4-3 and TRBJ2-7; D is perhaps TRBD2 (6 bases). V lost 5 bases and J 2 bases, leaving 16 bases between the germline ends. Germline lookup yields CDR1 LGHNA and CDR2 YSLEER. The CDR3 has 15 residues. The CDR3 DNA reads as TGCGCCAGCAGCGCGGGGAGACAGTCTGCCTACGAGCAGTACTTC. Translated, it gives CASSAGRQSAYEQYF.

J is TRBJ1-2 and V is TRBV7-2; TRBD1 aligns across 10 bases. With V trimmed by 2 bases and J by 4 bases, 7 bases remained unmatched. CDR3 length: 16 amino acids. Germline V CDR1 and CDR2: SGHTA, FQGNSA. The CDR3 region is CASSLLGTGERYGYTF. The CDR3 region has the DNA TGTGCCAGCAGCTTATTGGGGACAGGGGAGCGCTATGGCTACACCTTC.

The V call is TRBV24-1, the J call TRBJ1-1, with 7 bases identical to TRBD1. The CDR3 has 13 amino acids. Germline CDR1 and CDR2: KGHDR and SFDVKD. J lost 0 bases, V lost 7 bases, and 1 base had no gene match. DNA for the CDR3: TGTGCCACCAGGGGACAGTTGAACACTGAAGCTTTCTTT. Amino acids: CATRGQLNTEAFF.

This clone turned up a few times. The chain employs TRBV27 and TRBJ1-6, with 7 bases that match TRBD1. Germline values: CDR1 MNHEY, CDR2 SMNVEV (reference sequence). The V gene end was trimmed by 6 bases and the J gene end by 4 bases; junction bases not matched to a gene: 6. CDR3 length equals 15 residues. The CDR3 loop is CASSLGTVYNSPLHF. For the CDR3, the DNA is TGTGCCAGCAGCCTTGGGACAGTTTATAATTCACCCCTCCACTTT.

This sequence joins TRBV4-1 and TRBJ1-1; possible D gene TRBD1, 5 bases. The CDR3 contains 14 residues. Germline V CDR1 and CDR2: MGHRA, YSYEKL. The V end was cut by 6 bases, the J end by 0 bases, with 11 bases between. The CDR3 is CASSLRAMNTEAFF. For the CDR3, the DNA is TGCGCCAGCAGTCTCAGGGCGATGAACACTGAAGCTTTCTTT.

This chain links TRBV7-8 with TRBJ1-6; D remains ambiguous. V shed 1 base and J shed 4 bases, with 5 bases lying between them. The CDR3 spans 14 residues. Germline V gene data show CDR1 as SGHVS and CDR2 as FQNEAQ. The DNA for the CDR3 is TGTGCCAGCAGCTTAGAACGGTATAATTCACCCCTCCACTTT. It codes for CASSLERYNSPLHF.

Here the CDR3 DNA reads TGTGCCAGCACCCTTTCGGGGGTCCGTGAGGGGGGCTACACCTTC. It translates to CASTLSGVREGGYTF. V is TRBV5-4 and J is TRBJ1-2; tentative D call: TRBD1 (5 bases). Germline V gene sequence: CDR1 SGHNT, CDR2 YYREEE (reference sequence). The length of the CDR3 is 15 residues. V was clipped by 6 bases and J by 8 bases, with 23 bases between them.

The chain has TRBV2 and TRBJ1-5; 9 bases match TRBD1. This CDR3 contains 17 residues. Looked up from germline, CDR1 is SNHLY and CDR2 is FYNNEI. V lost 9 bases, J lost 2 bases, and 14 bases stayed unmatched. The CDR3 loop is CASVRDRVDVGNQPQHF. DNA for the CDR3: TGTGCCAGTGTACGGGACAGGGTCGATGTGGGCAATCAGCCCCAGCATTTT.